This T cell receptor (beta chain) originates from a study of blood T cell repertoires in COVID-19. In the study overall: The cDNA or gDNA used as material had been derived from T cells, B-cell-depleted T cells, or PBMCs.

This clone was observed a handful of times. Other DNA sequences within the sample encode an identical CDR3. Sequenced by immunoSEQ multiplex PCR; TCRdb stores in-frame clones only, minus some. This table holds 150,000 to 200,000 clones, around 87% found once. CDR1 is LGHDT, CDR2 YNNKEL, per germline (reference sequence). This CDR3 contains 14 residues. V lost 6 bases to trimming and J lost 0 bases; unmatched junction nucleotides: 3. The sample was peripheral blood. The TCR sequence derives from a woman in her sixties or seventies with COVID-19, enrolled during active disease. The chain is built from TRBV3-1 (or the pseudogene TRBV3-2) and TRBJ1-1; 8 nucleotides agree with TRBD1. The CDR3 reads CASRSDRVNTEAFF. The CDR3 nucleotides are TGTGCCAGCAGGTCGGACAGGGTGAACACTGAAGCTTTCTTT.